Shown below are 4 T cell receptor beta chains from a single sample sequenced in a study of immune evolution from preneoplasia to lung adenocarcinoma. This table comes from immunoSEQ multiplex PCR, and its TCRdb copy is limited to in-frame clones, with some not included. The sample has 8,000 or so clones; approximately 86% are singletons. Sequenced: FFPE minimally invasive lung adenocarcinoma tissue. The source of these receptors is an older person with lung adenocarcinoma.

The V and J genes are TRBV5-1 and TRBJ2-1; the match to TRBD2 covers 9 bases. The CDR3 consists of 16 residues. The V gene's germline CDR1 is SGHRS and CDR2 YFSETQ. J lost 6 bases, V lost 0 bases, and 7 bases had no gene match. In DNA, the CDR3 is TGCGCCAGCAGCTTGGAGGGGACTAGCAGGGGCAATGAGCAGTTCTTC. It translates to CASSLEGTSRGNEQFF.

This chain joins TRBV29-1 and TRBJ2-3, with TRBD1 matching 7 bases. The junction had 7 bases not matched to a gene; V was cut back by 7 bases and J by 3 bases. Germline loops: CDR1 SQVTM, CDR2 ANQGSEA. This CDR3 contains 13 residues. The CDR3 DNA reads as TGCAGCGGCTGGACAGGTGGGACAGATACGCAGTATTTT. Its translation is CSGWTGGTDTQYF.

In this sample, this clone turned up a few times. The gene calls are TRBV2 and TRBJ1-2; 8 nucleotides agree with TRBD1. CDR3 length equals 12 residues. With V trimmed by 8 bases and J by 10 bases, 9 bases remained unmatched. CDR1 and CDR2 from the germline V gene are SNHLY and FYNNEI. CDR3 nucleotides: TGTGCCAGCTCCGGGACAGGAGGCTCCTACACCTTC. It codes for CASSGTGGSYTF.

The chain recombines TRBV25-1 with TRBJ2-3; D gene unclear. CDR1 MGHDK and CDR2 SYGVNS come from the germline V gene. The CDR3 runs 14 residues. Trimming cost V 1 base and J 14 bases, with 19 bases left between them. The CDR3 sequence is CASSEFRKALAVYF. The DNA of the CDR3 is TGTGCCAGCAGTGAATTTAGGAAGGCTCTCGCCGTGTATTTT.